The 15 T cell receptor beta chains below come from one sample, sequenced in a study of tumor-infiltrating lymphocytes in localized non-small cell lung cancer. TCRdb keeps only in-frame clones here, not all; method: immunoSEQ multiplex PCR. The table lists about 12,000 clones, 76% of them singletons, with about a sixth in the top ten. The sample comprised uninvolved lung tissue not adjacent to the tumor. These receptors all stem from a human donor with non-small cell lung cancer.

This chain links TRBV4-2 with TRBJ2-1; 8 bases match TRBD1. Germline V gene data show CDR1 as LGHNA and CDR2 as YNFKEQ. The J segment lost 10 bases and the V segment lost 3 bases, leaving 17 bases of the junction unmatched. The CDR3 contains 17 residues. DNA of the CDR3: TGTGCCAGCAGCCAGGGCTTCGGACAGGGTAACCTTCGGGAGCAGTTCTTC. Translation: CASSQGFGQGNLREQFF.

The chain links TRBV28 to TRBJ2-7; D gene unclear. This CDR3 is built from 15 residues. From germline, CDR1 is MDHEN and CDR2 SYDVKM. The V gene lost 4 bases and the J gene lost 3 bases, with 16 bases spanning the gap. This CDR3 is CASSSPNGRLYEQYF. The DNA for the CDR3 is TGTGCCAGCAGTTCCCCCAACGGACGACTCTACGAGCAGTACTTC.

This chain links TRBV30 with TRBJ1-5; no definite D call. The V gene lost 2 bases and the J gene lost 6 bases, with 8 bases spanning the gap. The germline V gene has CDR1 GTSNPN and CDR2 SVGIG (reference sequence). This CDR3 has 12 residues. The CDR3: CAWSRAGQPQHF. CDR3 DNA sequence: TGTGCCTGGAGTAGGGCGGGTCAGCCCCAGCATTTT.

This clone has just a few counts. The rearrangement links TRBV30 to TRBJ1-2, with TRBD1 identical over 7 bases. The junction had 7 bases not matched to a gene; V was cut back by 1 base and J by 8 bases. Germline V CDR1 and CDR2: GTSNPN, SVGIG (reference sequence). The CDR3 covers 13 residues. CDR3 bases: TGTGCCTGGAGTGCTTGGACAGGCGCCGGCTACACCTTC. Protein product: CAWSAWTGAGYTF.

The V gene is TRBV5-1, the J gene TRBJ1-1; the D gene is possibly TRBD1 (5 bases). Trimming removed 0 bases from V and 0 bases from J, with 12 bases in between. The CDR3 has 16 residues. Germline loops: CDR1 SGHRS, CDR2 YFSETQ. CDR3 in DNA: TGCGCCAGCAGCTTGGATATCAGGACACTGAACACTGAAGCTTTCTTT. It codes for CASSLDIRTLNTEAFF. Full variable domain (rest looked up from reference TRBV5-1 and TRBJ1-1): KAGVTQTPRYLIKTRGQQVTLSCSPISGHRSVSWYQQTPGQGLQFLFEYFSETQRNKGNFPGRFSGRQFSNSRSEMNVSTLELGDSALYLCASSLDIRTLNTEAFFGQGTRLTVV.

The rearrangement joins TRBV6-6 to TRBJ2-4; D is unclear. Germline assignment: CDR1 MNHNY and CDR2 SVGAGI (reference sequence). Trimming removed 6 bases from V and 0 bases from J, with 9 bases in between. CDR3 length equals 14 residues. The CDR3 DNA is TGTGCCAGCAGCTGGGTTCTAGCCAAAAACATTCAGTACTTC. Translation gives CASSWVLAKNIQYF.

The rearrangement links TRBV11-2 to TRBJ2-7; 16 positions match TRBD2. Germline CDR1 and CDR2: SGHAT and FQNNGV. Trimming at V came to 5 bases and at J to 6 bases, leaving 4 bases not matched to a gene. The CDR3 is 15 residues long. CDR3 nucleotide sequence: TGTGCCAGCAGCCCGGGACTAGCGGGAGGGCGCGAGCAGTACTTC. Protein: CASSPGLAGGREQYF.

V gene TRBV28 combines with J gene TRBJ2-7; 8 positions agree with TRBD1. After removal of 4 bases from V and 2 bases from J, the junction contained 4 bases not matched to a gene. Germline loops: CDR1 MDHEN, CDR2 SYDVKM. The CDR3 is made up of 14 amino acids. CDR3 residues: CASSSPGQAYEQYF. The CDR3 bases are TGTGCCAGCAGTTCACCGGGACAGGCCTACGAGCAGTACTTC. Complete variable domain (other parts from reference TRBV28 and TRBJ2-7): DVKVTQSSRYLVKRTGEKVFLECVQDMDHENMFWYRQDPGLGLRLIYFSYDVKMKEKGDIPEGYSVSREKKERFSLILESASTNQTSMYLCASSSPGQAYEQYFGPGTRLTVT.

This clone has only one observation. The V gene is TRBV7-2, the J gene TRBJ1-1; D is perhaps TRBD1 (6 bases). CDR3 length: 15 residues. Trimming took off 1 base at V and 4 bases at J, with 13 bases between the two ends. The V gene's germline CDR1 is SGHTA and CDR2 FQGNSA. CDR3 protein: CASSLGAGVTTEAFF. The CDR3 DNA is TGTGCCAGCAGCTTAGGGGCAGGGGTCACCACTGAAGCTTTCTTT.

This clone was found a few times. The chain links TRBV18 to TRBJ2-6, with D perhaps matching TRBD1 (5 bases). V was trimmed by 8 bases and J by 0 bases, leaving 11 bases between them. Germline V lookup: CDR1 KGHSH, CDR2 LQKENI. The CDR3 consists of 15 residues. The CDR3 DNA follows: TGTGCCAGCGGGCAGGGCGCCTCTGGGGCCAACGTCCTGACTTTC. Translated: CASGQGASGANVLTF.

V is TRBV5-1 and J is TRBJ1-2; 9 nucleotides agree with TRBD1. V lost 0 bases, J lost 2 bases, and 8 bases stayed unmatched. CDR3 length equals 17 residues. CDR1 SGHRS and CDR2 YFSETQ come from the germline V gene. The CDR3 spells CASSLGGPGTGNYGYTF. The CDR3 region has the DNA TGCGCCAGCAGCTTGGGCGGTCCCGGGACAGGGAACTATGGCTACACCTTC. The full variable domain, its missing parts supplied by reference TRBV5-1 and TRBJ1-2, is KAGVTQTPRYLIKTRGQQVTLSCSPISGHRSVSWYQQTPGQGLQFLFEYFSETQRNKGNFPGRFSGRQFSNSRSEMNVSTLELGDSALYLCASSLGGPGTGNYGYTFGSGTRLTVV.

This clone was observed a handful of times. This chain connects TRBV20-1 to TRBJ2-4; maybe TRBD2 (5 bases). V lost 0 bases, J lost 12 bases, and 9 bases lay in between. CDR1 is DFQATT and CDR2 is SNEGSKA in the germline V gene (reference sequence). There are 11 residues in the CDR3. Here the CDR3 reads CSARDGRHQYF. For the CDR3, the DNA is TGCAGTGCTAGAGATGGGAGACATCAGTACTTC.

The chain combines TRBV27 with TRBJ1-6; TRBD1 might be the D (5 bases). V lost 9 bases, J lost 4 bases, and 7 bases lay in between. The CDR3 totals 12 residues. Germline-derived CDR1 and CDR2 are MNHEY and SMNVEV (reference sequence). The CDR3 sequence is CASGTYNSPLHF. The CDR3 nucleotides read TGTGCCAGTGGGACTTATAATTCACCCCTCCACTTT.

In this sample, this clone turned up a few times. The DNA for the CDR3 is TGTGCCAGCACACCTAGCGGGAGCTTCTACGAGCAGTACTTC. It translates to CASTPSGSFYEQYF. The V and J genes are TRBV2 and TRBJ2-7; 10 nucleotides match TRBD2. Germline CDR1 and CDR2: SNHLY and FYNNEI. Trimming at V came to 7 bases and at J to 3 bases, leaving 6 bases not matched to a gene. This CDR3 has 14 residues.

The chain is built from TRBV7-2 and TRBJ2-7; 9 bases match TRBD2. Germline loops: CDR1 SGHTA, CDR2 FQGNSA. The CDR3 runs to 15 residues. The junction had 9 bases not matched to a gene; V was cut back by 5 bases and J by 4 bases. As DNA, the CDR3 is TGTGCCAGCAGCCCCCAAGCGGGAGGTGTATACGAGCAGTACTTC. It encodes CASSPQAGGVYEQYF.